The sequence of this TCR beta chain was determined in a study of blood T cell repertoires in COVID-19. Across the whole study: From the United States, Italy and Spain came samples of acute and convalescent COVID-19. The analysed material was cDNA or gDNA that came from T cells, B-cell-depleted T cells, or PBMCs.

The CDR3 consists of 17 residues. Between the trimmed V and J ends, which lost 0 bases and 2 bases, there was a span of 11 bases. Germline V gene data show CDR1 as LNHNV and CDR2 as YYDKDF (reference sequence). In the original workflow: Reference gene primer amplification gave estimated nucleated cell counts. This table comes from immunoSEQ multiplex PCR, and its TCRdb copy is limited to in-frame clones, with some not included. The V and J calls and clone size were taken over from that table, and D and trimming were inferred from the DNA. This table has about 73,000 clones, 80% to 85% appearing once.

This TCR derives from a human donor in a cohort sampled during active COVID-19. The V gene is TRBV15, the J gene TRBJ2-6; possible D gene TRBD1, 6 bases. The sample consisted of peripheral blood. The DNA of the CDR3 is TGTGCCACCAGCAGAGATCGGGCAGGGGCTGGGGCCAACGTCCTGACTTTC. It encodes CATSRDRAGAGANVLTF.